This T cell receptor beta chain is drawn from a study of blood T cell repertoires in COVID-19. Study overall: Sites across the United States, Italy and Spain contributed samples from acute and convalescent COVID-19. T cells, B-cell-depleted T cells, or PBMCs supplied cDNA or gDNA.

Profiling relied on immunoSEQ multiplex PCR, and the TCRdb table lists in-frame clones only, not all of them. There are roughly 250,000 clones in the sample; around 85% occur only once, and 9.6% lies in the top ten. With V trimmed by 2 bases and J by 5 bases, 5 bases remained unmatched. This CDR3 contains 15 residues. The germline V gene has CDR1 MNHEY and CDR2 SVGAGI. The sequenced material came from peripheral blood. The genes are TRBV6-5 and TRBJ2-5; 10 positions agree with TRBD2. This TCR derives from a woman aged 80 or older with acute or convalescent COVID-19. CDR3 bases: TGTGCCAGCAGTTACGCGGGACTAGCGAGGGAGACCCAGTACTTC. This encodes CASSYAGLARETQYF.